The clone carrying this T cell receptor beta chain appeared a few times. Its antigen is unknown. These data belong to a study of early T cells in non-severe SARS-CoV-2 infection. The wider study: Sequenced material consisted of bulk RNA (from unsorted whole blood), and chains were unpaired.

The CDR3 extends over 15 amino acids. Germline V CDR1 and CDR2: SGHAT, FQNNGV. Germline trimming cut 0 bases from V and 2 bases from J; bases unmatched to any gene: 3. Study results and caveats: Matches to VDJdb favored anti-spike CD8 responses and missed private and CD4 specificities.

Individual cDNA molecules were tagged with unique molecular identifiers. Each CDR3 protein gets one entry after TCRdb re-called the 5' RACE reads with MiXCR. The table records 54,000 or so distinct CDR3 sequences, around 5.6% of them present only once. The receptor was derived from an adult who was a healthcare worker with PCR-confirmed SARS-CoV-2 infection or an uninfected control (not recorded which). Sequencing was carried out using whole blood. The gene calls are TRBV11-2 and TRBJ1-2; 7 nucleotides line up with TRBD1. The CDR3: CASSLDPDRNYGYTF. CDR3 nucleotide sequence: TGTGCCAGCAGCTTAGATCCGGACAGGAACTATGGCTACACCTTC.